The 21 T cell receptor beta chains presented below share a single source sample, sequenced in a study of shared clonotypes between healthy human individuals. Sequencing used immunoSEQ multiplex PCR; TCRdb keeps in-frame clones, though not all of them. The table shows about 110,000 clones, with 68% occurring only once. Sequenced material: memory CD8+ T cells sorted from blood. As to subset: CD45RO+ cells pooled with CCR7-negative TemRA cells. Source of these receptors: a woman aged 25 to 39 in good health.

The V and J genes are TRBV30 and TRBJ2-5; D gene ambiguous. V was clipped by 4 bases and J by 0 bases, with 9 bases between them. The germline gives CDR1 GTSNPN, CDR2 SVGIG (reference sequence). This CDR3 contains 13 residues. CDR3 DNA: TGTGCCTGGATAGGCCCTAACCAAGAGACCCAGTACTTC. Protein: CAWIGPNQETQYF.

In regard to this clone: This probably arose from a read error, given a far larger clone one base away. The chain uses TRBV4-2 and TRBJ1-5; weak D call: TRBD1 (5 bases). Trimming removed 4 bases at V and 6 bases at J, with 16 bases between. CDR1 and CDR2 from the germline V gene are LGHNA and YNFKEQ. The CDR3 has 15 residues. In DNA form, the CDR3 reads TGTGCCAGCAGCCCCGGGTGGGGGGTCAGTCAGCCCCAGCATTTT. This codes for CASSPGWGVSQPQHF.

This clone showed up just once. J is TRBJ2-1 and V is TRBV5-1; D uncertain. This CDR3 is 15 amino acids long. Germline loops: CDR1 SGHRS, CDR2 YFSETQ. Between the trimmed V and J ends, which lost 0 bases and 0 bases, there was a span of 7 bases. The CDR3 here is CASSLGRASYNEQFF. The DNA for the CDR3 is TGCGCCAGCAGCTTGGGACGGGCCTCCTACAATGAGCAGTTCTTC.

V is TRBV27 and J is TRBJ2-6; TRBD2 matches at 9 bases. Germline CDR1 and CDR2: MNHEY and SMNVEV (reference sequence). There are 18 residues in the CDR3. V was clipped by 2 bases and J by 0 bases; unmatched bases: 5. CDR3 nucleotides: TGTGCCAGCAGTTTAGGGACTAGCAGATACTCTGGGGCCAACGTCCTGACTTTC. Amino acids: CASSLGTSRYSGANVLTF.

A note on this clone: One end of the junction is discordant with germline, which a read error may explain. The chain couples TRBV10-2 to TRBJ2-7; TRBD2 might be the D (6 bases). CDR1 WSHSY and CDR2 SAAADI come from the germline V gene. The CDR3 length is 16 residues. CDR3 sequence reads: CAISAGLKTSSYEQYF. CDR3 nucleotides: TGTGCCATCAGTGCGGGACTCAAAACCAGCTCCTACGAGCAGTACTTC.

The chain combines TRBV19 with TRBJ1-2; 9 bases line up with TRBD1. This CDR3 is built from 13 residues. Trimming cost V 10 bases and J 4 bases; bases outside gene matches: 7. In germline, CDR1 is LNHDA, CDR2 SQIVND (reference sequence). The CDR3 DNA is TGTGCCATCGATCCGGGACAGGGCTATGGCTACACCTTC. This codes for CAIDPGQGYGYTF.

The genes are TRBV5-6 and TRBJ1-2; D gene ambiguous. This CDR3 spans 18 amino acids. Germline lookup yields CDR1 SGHDT and CDR2 YYEEEE. V lost 2 bases, J lost 0 bases, and 20 bases lay in between. CDR3 bases: TGTGCCAGCAGCTTAGGTACGGTTATAACAACTTCTAACTATGGCTACACCTTC. Translated: CASSLGTVITTSNYGYTF.

This chain uses TRBV7-9 with TRBJ2-1; unclear D gene. Deletions cut 10 bases from V and 7 bases from J, with 14 bases between. The CDR3 extends over 12 amino acids. The germline V gene encodes CDR1 SEHNR and CDR2 FQNEAQ (reference sequence). The CDR3 sequence is CATDWYLNEQFF. CDR3 in DNA: TGTGCCACCGATTGGTATTTAAATGAGCAGTTCTTC.

This clone was seen at least ten times. The chain couples TRBV6-4 to TRBJ2-2, with D uncertain. Germline V CDR1 and CDR2: MRHNA, SNTAGT. V lost 4 bases and J 4 bases, leaving 7 bases between the germline ends. This CDR3 has 13 amino acids. CDR3 bases: TGTGCCAGCAGTGCCGGAGCCACCGGGGAGCTGTTTTTT. Its translation: CASSAGATGELFF.

The CDR3 here is CASSLGLAVGEQFF. DNA for the CDR3: TGTGCCAGCAGCTTGGGACTAGCGGTCGGTGAGCAGTTCTTC. The chain couples TRBV5-6 to TRBJ2-1, with 9 nucleotides matching TRBD2. This CDR3 is 14 amino acids long. Germline CDR1 SGHDT, CDR2 YYEEEE. J gave up 9 bases and V 0 bases, and 4 bases lay outside the gene matches. The variable domain in full, with the rest retrieved from reference TRBV5-6 and TRBJ2-1, is DAGVTQSPTHLIKTRGQQVTLRCSPKSGHDTVSWYQQALGQGPQFIFQYYEEEERQRGNFPDRFSGHQFPNYSSELNVNALLLGDSALYLCASSLGLAVGEQFFGPGTRLTVL.

The rearrangement uses TRBV7-7 and TRBJ2-7, with 8 bases matching TRBD2. This CDR3 is 13 amino acids long. The V gene's germline CDR1 is SSHAT and CDR2 FNYEAQ (reference sequence). Unmatched junction bases numbered 5, after V lost 5 bases and J lost 5 bases. CDR3 sequence (DNA): TGTGCCAGCAGCGGTAGCGGGATTCACGAGCAGTACTTC. Its protein product is CASSGSGIHEQYF.

The V call is TRBV30, the J call TRBJ2-1; no firm D call. The CDR3 loop spans 13 amino acids. Germline-derived CDR1 and CDR2 are GTSNPN and SVGIG (reference sequence). V was cut by 1 base and J by 9 bases, with 13 bases left in between. In DNA form, the CDR3 reads TGTGCCTGGAGTGAGACGGCATCGGCTGAGCAGTTCTTC. Translating gives CAWSETASAEQFF.

CDR3 in amino acids: CAWSVKGLVEQYF. In nucleotides, the CDR3 is TGTGCCTGGAGTGTAAAGGGGTTAGTCGAGCAGTACTTC. This chain uses TRBV30 with TRBJ2-7, with a tentative D call TRBD1 (5 bases). Germline V gives CDR1 GTSNPN, CDR2 SVGIG (reference sequence). The CDR3 has 13 residues. The ends were cut back, 0 bases at V and 6 bases at J, with 12 bases in the middle. Looking up the rest from reference TRBV30 and TRBJ2-7 gives the full variable domain: SQTIHQWPATLVQPVGSPLSLECTVEGTSNPNLYWYRQAAGRGLQLLFYSVGIGQISSEVPQNLSASRPQDRQFILSSKKLLLSDSGFYLCAWSVKGLVEQYFGPGTRLTVT.

This sequence joins TRBV10-3 and TRBJ2-4; 10 bases align to TRBD2. The CDR3 is made up of 21 amino acids. Trimming took 1 base from V and 8 from J; bases not matched to a gene: 23. The germline gives CDR1 ENHRY, CDR2 SYGVKD. The CDR3 DNA is TGTGCCATCAGTGAGTTCATTGCTACGGAGCTAGCGGGAGTAGTTTCTCACATTCAGTACTTC. Protein sequence: CAISEFIATELAGVVSHIQYF.

This chain connects TRBV5-3 to TRBJ1-5; the D is unclear. TRBV5-3 is an ORF for which the function is uncertain. Deletions cut 0 bases from V and 7 bases from J, with 11 bases between. The CDR3 consists of 14 residues. As DNA, the CDR3 is TGTGCCAGAAGCTTGGGGGAGCGGCGGCAGCCCCAGCATTTT. This translates into CARSLGERRQPQHF.

The chain recombines TRBV6-1 with TRBJ2-5; 11 nucleotides agree with TRBD2. V lost 3 bases to trimming and J lost 2 bases; unmatched junction nucleotides: 2. The V gene's germline CDR1 is MNHNS and CDR2 SASEGT. The CDR3 is 15 residues long. In nucleotides, the CDR3 is TGTGCCAGCAGTGATTTAGCGGGAGGGCAAGAGACCCAGTACTTC. This codes for CASSDLAGGQETQYF.

V is TRBV27 and J is TRBJ2-7; 7 positions agree with TRBD2. This CDR3 has 15 amino acids. After removal of 6 bases from V and 2 bases from J, the junction contained 10 bases not matched to a gene. The germline gives CDR1 MNHEY, CDR2 SMNVEV (reference sequence). The CDR3 DNA sequence: TGTGCCAGCAGCCCCCGGGCTAGCGGACCCTACGAGCAGTACTTC. Residues: CASSPRASGPYEQYF.

The sample holds many counts of this clone. V and J are TRBV2 and TRBJ1-3, with TRBD1 matching over 12 bases. Germline V gene lookup returns CDR1 SNHLY and CDR2 FYNNEI. CDR3 length: 17 amino acids. J lost 3 bases, V lost 9 bases, and 12 bases had no gene match. The CDR3 DNA reads TGTGCCAGTACCGGGACAGGGGGCGTATTTGGTGGAAACACCATATATTTT. It translates to CASTGTGGVFGGNTIYF.

This clone has just one count. The chain has TRBV5-4 and TRBJ2-5; D remains unclear. Trimming removed 4 bases from V and 9 bases from J, with 16 bases in between. The CDR3 runs to 13 residues. Germline V gene lookup returns CDR1 SGHNT and CDR2 YYREEE (reference sequence). The chain's CDR3 is CASSIPQSWAQYF. The CDR3 DNA sequence: TGTGCCAGCAGCATTCCACAGTCGTGGGCCCAGTACTTC. Looking up the rest from reference TRBV5-4 and TRBJ2-5 gives the full variable domain: ETGVTQSPTHLIKTRGQQVTLRCSSQSGHNTVSWYQQALGQGPQFIFQYYREEENGRGNFPPRFSGLQFPNYSSELNVNALELDDSALYLCASSIPQSWAQYFGPGTRLLVL.

This clone was detected only a few times. V and J are TRBV7-8 and TRBJ2-7; TRBD2 is a possible D gene (6 bases). V was shortened by 1 base and J by 4 bases, with 17 bases between the two germline ends. The germline V gene encodes CDR1 SGHVS and CDR2 FQNEAQ. CDR3 size: 16 residues. The CDR3 reads CASSLGSGRIFYEQYF. The CDR3 DNA reads TGTGCCAGCAGCTTAGGTAGCGGCCGAATATTTTACGAGCAGTACTTC. Together with reference TRBV7-8 and TRBJ2-7, the CDR3 gives the full variable domain: GAGVSQSPRYKVAKRGQDVALRCDPISGHVSLFWYQQALGQGPEFLTYFQNEAQLDKSGLPSDRFFAERPEGSVSTLKIQRTQQEDSAVYLCASSLGSGRIFYEQYFGPGTRLTVT.

This chain links TRBV2 with TRBJ1-2; D perhaps matches TRBD1 (6 bases). This CDR3 contains 15 residues. Germline-derived CDR1 and CDR2 are SNHLY and FYNNEI. V lost 2 bases and J 8 bases, leaving 18 bases between the germline ends. The CDR3 is CASSENFRGQEGYTF. The CDR3 DNA follows: TGTGCCAGCAGTGAAAATTTCCGGGGGCAGGAAGGCTACACCTTC.